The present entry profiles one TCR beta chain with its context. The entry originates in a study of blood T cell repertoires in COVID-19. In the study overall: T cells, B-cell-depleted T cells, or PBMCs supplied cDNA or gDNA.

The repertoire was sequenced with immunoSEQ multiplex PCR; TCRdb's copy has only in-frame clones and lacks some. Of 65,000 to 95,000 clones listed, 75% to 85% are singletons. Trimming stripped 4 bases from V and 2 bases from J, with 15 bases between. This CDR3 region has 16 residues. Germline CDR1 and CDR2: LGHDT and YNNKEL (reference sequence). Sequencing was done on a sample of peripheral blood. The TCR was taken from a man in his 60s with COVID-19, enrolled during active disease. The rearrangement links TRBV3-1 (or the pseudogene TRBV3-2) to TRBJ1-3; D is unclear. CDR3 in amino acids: CASSLTSVRAGNTIYF. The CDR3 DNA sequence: TGTGCCAGCAGCCTTACGAGTGTGCGGGCTGGAAACACCATATATTTT.